The 32 T cell receptor beta chains listed next were all sequenced from one sample in a study of shared clonotypes between healthy human individuals. Here immunoSEQ multiplex PCR was the method, and the copy in TCRdb shows in-frame clones only, minus some. Of fewer than 1.8 million clones listed, just under 99% are singletons. Specimen: naive CD4+ T cells sorted from blood. Subset given: CD45RA+ positively selected. All receptors come from a man aged 25-45 years in good health.

The chain carries TRBV7-9 and TRBJ1-3; D is ambiguous. The CDR3 is made up of 17 amino acids. CDR1 is SEHNR, CDR2 FQNEAQ, per germline (reference sequence). V was pared by 6 bases and J by 1 base, with 19 bases between. CDR3 sequence: CASSQVGPRQSGNTIYF. The CDR3 DNA is TGTGCCAGCAGTCAAGTAGGACCCCGCCAATCTGGAAACACCATATATTTT.

The chain employs TRBV7-9 and TRBJ2-7; 8 nucleotides line up with TRBD1. Losses at the gene ends were 5 bases for V and 3 bases for J; bases not matched to a gene: 6. In germline, CDR1 is SEHNR, CDR2 FQNEAQ (reference sequence). The CDR3 sequence is 14 residues long. Written as DNA, the CDR3 is TGTGCCAGCAGCCTGGGACAGGACCTCTACGAGCAGTACTTC. It is translated as CASSLGQDLYEQYF.

V usage is TRBV28 and J usage is TRBJ2-3, with 7 bases identical to TRBD1. Germline V gene sequence: CDR1 MDHEN, CDR2 SYDVKM. J lost 2 bases, V lost 5 bases, and 4 bases had no gene match. The CDR3 sequence is 14 residues long. CDR3 in amino acids: CASSQTGDTDTQYF. Here the CDR3 DNA reads TGTGCCAGCAGTCAAACAGGGGACACAGATACGCAGTATTTT.

The chain joins TRBV18 to TRBJ1-1, with D hard to call. This CDR3 region has 14 residues. The V end was cut by 3 bases, the J end by 0 bases, with 8 bases between. Germline CDR1 and CDR2: KGHSH and LQKENI. The CDR3 loop is CASSPEQLNTEAFF. The CDR3, as DNA: TGTGCCAGCTCACCGGAACAGCTGAACACTGAAGCTTTCTTT.

This clone was detected ten times or more. The chain employs TRBV10-2 and TRBJ2-7; D uncertain. Germline assignment: CDR1 WSHSY and CDR2 SAAADI. Trimming cost V 1 base and J 0 bases, with 10 bases left between them. The CDR3 runs 15 residues. In DNA form, the CDR3 reads TGCGCCAGCAGTGAGTGGAGTACGGCCTCCTACGAGCAGTACTTC. This gives the protein CASSEWSTASYEQYF.

The chain joins TRBV7-3 to TRBJ2-1; 8 nucleotides line up with TRBD2. This CDR3 comprises 16 residues. The V segment lost 5 bases and the J segment 9 bases; nucleotides outside the gene matches: 15. Germline V CDR1 and CDR2: SGHTA, FQGTGA. This CDR3 reads CASSPQAGAIIGEQFF. The CDR3 region has the DNA TGTGCCAGCAGCCCTCAAGCGGGAGCCATAATTGGTGAGCAGTTCTTC.

The chain employs TRBV29-1 and TRBJ2-1; D is ambiguous. The length of the CDR3 is 12 residues. V dropped 5 bases and J dropped 9 bases, with 14 bases sitting between them. CDR1 and CDR2 from the germline V gene are SQVTM and ANQGSEA. DNA for the CDR3: TGCAGCGTTAACAGTGGTGAGAGTGAGCAGTTCTTC. Its protein is CSVNSGESEQFF.

The chain combines TRBV6-4 with TRBJ2-1, with 14 positions matching TRBD2. The CDR3 is 15 residues long. Germline CDR1 and CDR2: MRHNA and SNTAGT. The V and J ends lost 4 bases and 10 bases, in that order; junction bases with no gene match: 6. CDR3 nucleotide sequence: TGTGCCAGCAGTGGACTAGCGGGAGGGTCCGTGGAGCAGTTCTTC. It encodes CASSGLAGGSVEQFF.

The chain employs TRBV11-2 and TRBJ2-6; D may match TRBD1 or TRBD2 (7 bases each). The CDR3 totals 17 residues. V was pared by 0 bases and J by 2 bases, with 11 bases between. Germline CDR1 reads SGHAT; CDR2 reads FQNNGV. CDR3 coding DNA: TGTGCCAGCAGCTTAGAGACAGGGAGGGCTGGGGCCAACGTCCTGACTTTC. This encodes CASSLETGRAGANVLTF.

The chain employs TRBV7-9 and TRBJ2-7; maybe TRBD1 (8 bases). V lost 0 bases, J lost 2 bases, and 17 bases lay in between. The CDR3 covers 17 residues. The V gene's germline CDR1 is SEHNR and CDR2 FQNEAQ (reference sequence). Here the CDR3 DNA reads TGTGCCAGCAGCTTAGCACAGGGGGGGACAGACCCCTACGAGCAGTACTTC. Protein: CASSLAQGGTDPYEQYF.

The genes are TRBV27 and TRBJ1-1, with D perhaps TRBD1 (5 bases). CDR1 and CDR2 from the germline V gene are MNHEY and SMNVEV (reference sequence). CDR3 size: 15 residues. V was shortened by 7 bases and J by 6 bases, with 21 bases between the two germline ends. The CDR3 bases are TGTGCCAGCACCCTAGGTCGGGGCTCAATAGCTGAAGCTTTCTTT. The encoded protein is CASTLGRGSIAEAFF.

V gene TRBV28 combines with J gene TRBJ2-2, with TRBD2 matching over 13 bases. The CDR3 length is 17 residues. The V gene end was trimmed by 3 bases and the J gene end by 7 bases; junction bases not matched to a gene: 8. Germline lookup yields CDR1 MDHEN and CDR2 SYDVKM. CDR3 in DNA: TGTGCCAGCAGTTTTGACCGGACTAGCGGGAGTAGCGGGGAGCTGTTTTTT. This codes for CASSFDRTSGSSGELFF.

This chain joins TRBV5-1 and TRBJ2-3; D gene ambiguous. This CDR3 has 15 residues. The germline CDR1 and CDR2 sequences are SGHRS and YFSETQ. V was shortened by 0 bases and J by 5 bases, with 13 bases between the two germline ends. The CDR3, as DNA: TGCGCCAGCAGCTTGGAGGGCACGGCCGAAGATACGCAGTATTTT. Translating gives CASSLEGTAEDTQYF.

Of note for this clone: The identical CDR3 is also encoded by other nucleotide sequences in the sample. The chain has TRBV7-9 and TRBJ2-5, with unresolved D. Germline loops: CDR1 SEHNR, CDR2 FQNEAQ (reference sequence). V was shortened by 3 bases and J by 5 bases, with 7 bases between the two germline ends. The CDR3 is made up of 12 amino acids. CDR3 sequence reads: CASSLSRETQYF. The CDR3 DNA sequence: TGTGCCAGCAGCTTGAGTCGCGAGACCCAGTACTTC.

This sequence joins TRBV10-1 and TRBJ2-3, with 8 bases lining up with TRBD1. This CDR3 is built from 15 residues. Germline V gives CDR1 WNHNN, CDR2 SYGVQD (reference sequence). Unmatched junction bases numbered 11, after V lost 8 bases and J lost 4 bases. Here the CDR3 reads CASPGPPDRADTQYF. For the CDR3, the DNA is TGCGCCAGCCCGGGGCCCCCGGACAGGGCAGATACGCAGTATTTT.

The chain links TRBV9 to TRBJ2-7; 7 bases are a match to TRBD1. The CDR3 has 14 residues. V gave up 4 bases and J gave up 2 bases; unmatched junction bases: 6. Per germline, CDR1 SGDLS and CDR2 YYNGEE. For the CDR3, the DNA is TGTGCCAGCAGCACCGGACAGGTACCCTACGAGCAGTACTTC. The encoded protein is CASSTGQVPYEQYF.

This clone was recorded only once. This chain joins TRBV20-1 and TRBJ2-7; D not resolved. CDR3 length equals 11 residues. Germline V gene sequence: CDR1 DFQATT, CDR2 SNEGSKA (reference sequence). The ends were cut back, 6 bases at V and 3 bases at J, with 9 bases in the middle. The CDR3 DNA sequence: TGCAGTGCCTCAGTACTCTACGAGCAGTACTTC. It codes for CSASVLYEQYF.

This chain connects TRBV5-1 to TRBJ2-2, with D possibly being TRBD1 (6 bases). The CDR3 consists of 15 residues. The V gene's germline CDR1 is SGHRS and CDR2 YFSETQ. The V end was cut by 1 base, the J end by 5 bases, with 12 bases between. CDR3 sequence (DNA): TGCGCCAGCAGCTTGTTAGGGGGTGATACCGGGGAGCTGTTTTTT. Its protein is CASSLLGGDTGELFF.

V usage is TRBV19 and J usage is TRBJ2-6; D may match TRBD1 or TRBD2 (6 bases each). Germline CDR1 reads LNHDA; CDR2 reads SQIVND (reference sequence). This CDR3 region has 20 residues. V was clipped by 7 bases and J by 1 base, with 26 bases between them. CDR3 DNA: TGTGCCAGTACAACGGAGGGGGGTGCCACGCCCTTTTCTGGGGCCAACGTCCTGACTTTC. Protein product: CASTTEGGATPFSGANVLTF.

This CDR3 is CASKTDRSSYEQYF. The CDR3 coding sequence is TGTGCCAGCAAAACAGACAGGAGCTCCTACGAGCAGTACTTC. The V and J genes are TRBV2 and TRBJ2-7, with D possibly matching TRBD1 (6 bases). Germline assignment: CDR1 SNHLY and CDR2 FYNNEI. Trimming cost V 7 bases and J 0 bases, with 13 bases left between them. The CDR3 totals 14 residues. Full variable domain (outside the CDR3, taken from reference TRBV2 and TRBJ2-7): EPEVTQTPSHQVTQMGQEVILRCVPISNHLYFYWYRQILGQKVEFLVSFYNNEISEKSEIFDDQFSVERPDGSNFTLKIRSTKLEDSAMYFCASKTDRSSYEQYFGPGTRLTVT.

This clone was counted a single time. The rearrangement uses TRBV7-9 and TRBJ2-5; D is unresolved. CDR3 length: 14 residues. Per the germline V gene, CDR1 is SEHNR and CDR2 is FQNEAQ (reference sequence). V shed 4 bases and J shed 5 bases, with 14 bases lying between them. CDR3 region: CASSSTRGGETQYF. DNA for the CDR3: TGTGCCAGCAGCTCCACCCGAGGTGGGGAGACCCAGTACTTC. Drawing the rest from reference TRBV7-9 and TRBJ2-5, the complete variable domain is DTGVSQNPRHKITKRGQNVTFRCDPISEHNRLYWYRQTLGQGPEFLTYFQNEAQLEKSRLLSDRFSAERPKGSFSTLEIQRTEQGDSAMYLCASSSTRGGETQYFGPGTRLLVL.

The gene calls are TRBV5-4 and TRBJ2-2; D uncertain. V was pared by 6 bases and J by 6 bases, with 18 bases between. Germline lookup yields CDR1 SGHNT and CDR2 YYREEE (reference sequence). The CDR3 has 15 residues. CDR3 loop: CASNFDLGGAGELFF. Written as DNA, the CDR3 is TGTGCCAGCAACTTTGACTTGGGTGGAGCCGGGGAGCTGTTTTTT.

The chain combines TRBV7-9 with TRBJ1-1; 7 bases map to TRBD1. Losses at the gene ends were 5 bases for V and 1 base for J; bases not matched to a gene: 7. Looked up from germline, CDR1 is SEHNR and CDR2 is FQNEAQ (reference sequence). The CDR3 covers 15 residues. The CDR3 here is CASSAYRGQNTEAFF. The CDR3 region has the DNA TGTGCCAGCAGCGCCTACAGGGGACAGAACACTGAAGCTTTCTTT.

V is TRBV15 and J is TRBJ2-2; TRBD2 aligns across 7 bases. Germline CDR1 is LNHNV and CDR2 is YYDKDF (reference sequence). The CDR3 is made up of 15 amino acids. Trimming at V came to 5 bases and at J to 6 bases, leaving 9 bases not matched to a gene. The CDR3 DNA sequence: TGTGCCACCAGCCTCAAGACCGCGGGGGCCGGGGAGCTGTTTTTT. Translating it yields CATSLKTAGAGELFF.

Details on this clone: Other DNA sequences of this sample code for an identical CDR3. The V gene is TRBV5-1, the J gene TRBJ2-2; the D gene is possibly TRBD1 (6 bases). CDR1 and CDR2 from the germline V gene are SGHRS and YFSETQ. There are 15 residues in the CDR3. The V end was cut by 1 base, the J end by 1 base, with 8 bases between. DNA of the CDR3: TGCGCCAGCAGCTTGACAGGGAAGAACACCGGGGAGCTGTTTTTT. This sequence encodes CASSLTGKNTGELFF. The full variable domain, completed using reference TRBV5-1 and TRBJ2-2, is KAGVTQTPRYLIKTRGQQVTLSCSPISGHRSVSWYQQTPGQGLQFLFEYFSETQRNKGNFPGRFSGRQFSNSRSEMNVSTLELGDSALYLCASSLTGKNTGELFFGEGSRLTVL.

The genes are TRBV11-2 and TRBJ2-2, with 9 bases aligning to TRBD1. The junction had 8 bases not matched to a gene; V was cut back by 1 base and J by 5 bases. The CDR3 is 17 residues long. The V gene's germline CDR1 is SGHAT and CDR2 FQNNGV. CDR3 DNA sequence: TGTGCCAGCAGCTTAGTGAGGGGACAGGGTGATACCGGGGAGCTGTTTTTT. Translation gives CASSLVRGQGDTGELFF.

The chain uses TRBV19 and TRBJ1-3; 8 bases are a match to TRBD1. Germline V lookup: CDR1 LNHDA, CDR2 SQIVND (reference sequence). The CDR3 consists of 14 residues. V gave up 5 bases and J gave up 2 bases; unmatched junction bases: 2. CDR3 DNA sequence: TGTGCCAGTAGTGTACAGGGGGCTGGAAACACCATATATTTT. Protein: CASSVQGAGNTIYF.

The CDR3 sequence is CASSIGIAGEFPYEQYF. The CDR3 bases are TGTGCCAGTAGTATAGGAATAGCGGGAGAATTTCCCTACGAGCAGTACTTC. The V call is TRBV19, the J call TRBJ2-7, with 9 bases matching TRBD2. Losses at the gene ends were 1 base for V and 2 bases for J; bases not matched to a gene: 9. The germline V gene encodes CDR1 LNHDA and CDR2 SQIVND (reference sequence). CDR3 length equals 17 residues.

V and J are TRBV6-1 and TRBJ1-4, with D possibly TRBD1 on 5 matching bases. The V gene's germline CDR1 is MNHNS and CDR2 SASEGT. Trimming left V 3 bases short and J 8 bases short, with 10 bases between. The CDR3 runs 13 residues. CDR3 region: CASSDRAREKLFF. CDR3 nucleotide sequence: TGTGCCAGCAGTGACAGGGCCCGAGAAAAACTGTTTTTT.

CDR3 nucleotide sequence: TGTGCCAGCAGTTTATTAGGGGGTGGTGAGCAGTACTTC. Translating gives CASSLLGGGEQYF. The chain carries TRBV28 and TRBJ2-7; a weak D match, TRBD1 (6 bases). CDR1 and CDR2 from the germline V gene are MDHEN and SYDVKM. With 1 base removed from V and 7 bases from J, the gap between germline ends came to 11 bases. This CDR3 region has 13 residues. The variable domain in full, with the rest retrieved from reference TRBV28 and TRBJ2-7, is DVKVTQSSRYLVKRTGEKVFLECVQDMDHENMFWYRQDPGLGLRLIYFSYDVKMKEKGDIPEGYSVSREKKERFSLILESASTNQTSMYLCASSLLGGGEQYFGPGTRLTVT.

V and J are TRBV5-1 and TRBJ2-1, with 9 bases matching TRBD1. The length of the CDR3 is 14 residues. The V gene end was trimmed by 6 bases and the J gene end by 6 bases; junction bases not matched to a gene: 7. Germline V gene sequence: CDR1 SGHRS, CDR2 YFSETQ. CDR3 nucleotide sequence: TGCGCCAGCAACAGGGACAGGGTGGGCAATGAGCAGTTCTTC. Translating it yields CASNRDRVGNEQFF. Full variable domain (remainder filled in from reference TRBV5-1 and TRBJ2-1): KAGVTQTPRYLIKTRGQQVTLSCSPISGHRSVSWYQQTPGQGLQFLFEYFSETQRNKGNFPGRFSGRQFSNSRSEMNVSTLELGDSALYLCASNRDRVGNEQFFGPGTRLTVL.

The chain employs TRBV7-9 and TRBJ2-1, with D uncertain. The CDR3 totals 15 residues. Germline V lookup: CDR1 SEHNR, CDR2 FQNEAQ (reference sequence). V was cut by 4 bases and J by 2 bases, with 12 bases left in between. The CDR3 DNA sequence: TGTGCCAGCAGCTCCCTTTGGGGAACCTACAATGAGCAGTTCTTC. This gives the protein CASSSLWGTYNEQFF.